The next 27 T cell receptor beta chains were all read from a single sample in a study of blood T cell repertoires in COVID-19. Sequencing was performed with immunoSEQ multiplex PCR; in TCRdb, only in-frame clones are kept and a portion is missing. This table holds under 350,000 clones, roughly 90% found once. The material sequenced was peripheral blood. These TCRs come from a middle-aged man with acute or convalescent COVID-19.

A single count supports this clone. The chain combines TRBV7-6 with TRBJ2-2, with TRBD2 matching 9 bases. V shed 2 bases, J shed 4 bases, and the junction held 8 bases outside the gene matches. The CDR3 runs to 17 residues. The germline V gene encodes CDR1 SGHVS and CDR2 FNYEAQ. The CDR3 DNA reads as TGTGCCAGCAGCTTAATGCGGGGGGGCCTCGGCACCGGGGAGCTGTTTTTT. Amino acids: CASSLMRGGLGTGELFF. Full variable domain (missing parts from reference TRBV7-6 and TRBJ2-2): GAGVSQSPRYKVTKRGQDVALRCDPISGHVSLYWYRQALGQGPEFLTYFNYEAQQDKSGLPNDRFSAERPEGSISTLTIQRTEQRDSAMYRCASSLMRGGLGTGELFFGEGSRLTVL.

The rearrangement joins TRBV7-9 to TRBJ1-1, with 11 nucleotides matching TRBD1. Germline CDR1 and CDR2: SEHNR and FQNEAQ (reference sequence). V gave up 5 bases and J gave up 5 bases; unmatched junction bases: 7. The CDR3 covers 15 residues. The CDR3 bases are TGTGCCAGCAGCCAAGGGACAGGGGGAGGGACTGAAGCTTTCTTT. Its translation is CASSQGTGGGTEAFF. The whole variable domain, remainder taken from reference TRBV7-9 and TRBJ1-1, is DTGVSQNPRHKITKRGQNVTFRCDPISEHNRLYWYRQTLGQGPEFLTYFQNEAQLEKSRLLSDRFSAERPKGSFSTLEIQRTEQGDSAMYLCASSQGTGGGTEAFFGQGTRLTVV.

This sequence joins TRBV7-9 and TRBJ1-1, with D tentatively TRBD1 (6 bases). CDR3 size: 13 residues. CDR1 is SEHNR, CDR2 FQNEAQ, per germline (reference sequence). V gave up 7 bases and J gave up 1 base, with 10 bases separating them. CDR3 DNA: TGTGCCAGCACCTCCAGGGGGAACACTGAAGCTTTCTTT. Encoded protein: CASTSRGNTEAFF.

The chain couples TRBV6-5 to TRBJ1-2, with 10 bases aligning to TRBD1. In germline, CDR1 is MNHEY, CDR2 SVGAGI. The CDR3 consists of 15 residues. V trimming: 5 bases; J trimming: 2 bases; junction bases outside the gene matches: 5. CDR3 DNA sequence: TGTGCCAGCAGTCACCGGGACAGGGGAAACTATGGCTACACCTTC. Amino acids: CASSHRDRGNYGYTF.

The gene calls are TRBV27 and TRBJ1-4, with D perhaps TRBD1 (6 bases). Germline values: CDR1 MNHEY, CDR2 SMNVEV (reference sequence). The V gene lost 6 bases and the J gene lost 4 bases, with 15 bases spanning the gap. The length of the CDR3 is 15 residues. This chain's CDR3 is CASRSRQVHNEKLFF. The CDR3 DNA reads TGTGCCAGCAGGTCACGACAGGTTCATAATGAAAAACTGTTTTTT.

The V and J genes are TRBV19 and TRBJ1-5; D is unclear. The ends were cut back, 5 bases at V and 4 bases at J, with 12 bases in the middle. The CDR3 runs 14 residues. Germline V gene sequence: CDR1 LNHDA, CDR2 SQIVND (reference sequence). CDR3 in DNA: TGTGCCAGTAGTTCTTCTAAGGAGAATCAGCCCCAGCATTTT. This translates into CASSSSKENQPQHF.

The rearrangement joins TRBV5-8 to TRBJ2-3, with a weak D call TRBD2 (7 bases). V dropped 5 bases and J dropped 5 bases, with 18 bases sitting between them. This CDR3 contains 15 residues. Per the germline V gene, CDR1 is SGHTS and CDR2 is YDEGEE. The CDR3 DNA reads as TGTGCCAGCAGGGGCTACGGGGGGCCGGTAGATACGCAGTATTTT. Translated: CASRGYGGPVDTQYF.

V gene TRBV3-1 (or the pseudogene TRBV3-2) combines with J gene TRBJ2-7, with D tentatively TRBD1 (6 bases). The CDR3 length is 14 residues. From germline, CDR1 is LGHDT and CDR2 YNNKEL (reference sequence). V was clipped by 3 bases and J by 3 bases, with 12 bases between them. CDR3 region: CASSQQGSRYEQYF. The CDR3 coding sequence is TGTGCCAGCAGCCAGCAGGGGTCCCGCTACGAGCAGTACTTC.

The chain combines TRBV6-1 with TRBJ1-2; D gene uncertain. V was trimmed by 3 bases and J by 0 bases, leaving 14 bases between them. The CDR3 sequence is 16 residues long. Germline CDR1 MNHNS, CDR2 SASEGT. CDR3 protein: CASSELMTLANYGYTF. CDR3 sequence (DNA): TGTGCCAGCAGTGAGCTGATGACTTTAGCTAACTATGGCTACACCTTC.

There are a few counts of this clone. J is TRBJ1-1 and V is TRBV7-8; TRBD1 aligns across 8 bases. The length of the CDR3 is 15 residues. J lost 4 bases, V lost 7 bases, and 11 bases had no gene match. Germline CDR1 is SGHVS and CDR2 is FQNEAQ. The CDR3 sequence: CASIFNRGRGTEAFF. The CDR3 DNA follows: TGTGCCAGCATTTTCAACAGGGGGAGAGGCACTGAAGCTTTCTTT.

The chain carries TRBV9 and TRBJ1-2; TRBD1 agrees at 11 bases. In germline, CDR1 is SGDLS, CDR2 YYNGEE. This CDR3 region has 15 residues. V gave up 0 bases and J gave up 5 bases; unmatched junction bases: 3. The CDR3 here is CASSVGGTGGYGYTF. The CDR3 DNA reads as TGTGCCAGCAGCGTAGGCGGGACAGGGGGTTATGGCTACACCTTC.

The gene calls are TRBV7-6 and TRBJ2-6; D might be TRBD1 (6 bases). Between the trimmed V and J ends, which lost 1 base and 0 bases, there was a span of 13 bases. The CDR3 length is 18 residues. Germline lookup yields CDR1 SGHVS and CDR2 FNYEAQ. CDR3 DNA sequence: TGTGCCAGCAGCTTAGGAGAGACAGGCCTCTCTGGGGCCAACGTCCTGACTTTC. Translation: CASSLGETGLSGANVLTF.

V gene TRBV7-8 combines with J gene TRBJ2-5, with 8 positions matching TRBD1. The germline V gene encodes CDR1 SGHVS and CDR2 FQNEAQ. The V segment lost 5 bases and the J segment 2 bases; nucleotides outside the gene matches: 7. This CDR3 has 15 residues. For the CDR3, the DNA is TGTGCCAGCAGCCCCGTCGGGACAGGACAAGAGACCCAGTACTTC. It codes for CASSPVGTGQETQYF.

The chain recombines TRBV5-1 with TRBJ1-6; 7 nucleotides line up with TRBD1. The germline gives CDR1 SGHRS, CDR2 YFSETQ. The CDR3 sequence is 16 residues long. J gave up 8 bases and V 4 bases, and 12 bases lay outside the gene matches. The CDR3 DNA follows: TGCGCCAGCAGCGGGGAGACAGGGCCAAGGCATTCACCCCTCCACTTT. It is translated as CASSGETGPRHSPLHF.

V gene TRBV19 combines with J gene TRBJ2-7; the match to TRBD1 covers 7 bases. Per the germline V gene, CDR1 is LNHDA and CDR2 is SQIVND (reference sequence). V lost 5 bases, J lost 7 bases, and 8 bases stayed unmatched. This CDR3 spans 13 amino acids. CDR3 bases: TGTGCCAGTAGTGGGCGGTCAGGGGGAGAGCAGTACTTC. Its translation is CASSGRSGGEQYF.

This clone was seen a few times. The CDR3 bases are TGTGCCAGCAGCGTTACAGGGGCTGGAAACACCATATATTTT. Its protein is CASSVTGAGNTIYF. The chain employs TRBV9 and TRBJ1-3; 7 bases fit TRBD1. This CDR3 is built from 14 residues. Germline CDR1 and CDR2: SGDLS and YYNGEE. V was pared by 2 bases and J by 2 bases, with 1 base of the junction left unmatched.

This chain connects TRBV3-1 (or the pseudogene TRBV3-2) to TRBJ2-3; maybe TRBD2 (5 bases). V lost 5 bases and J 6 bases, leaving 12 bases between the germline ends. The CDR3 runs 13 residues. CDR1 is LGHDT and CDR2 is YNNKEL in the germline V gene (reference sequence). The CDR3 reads CASSDHGEDTQYF. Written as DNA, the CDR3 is TGTGCCAGCAGCGACCACGGGGAGGATACGCAGTATTTT.

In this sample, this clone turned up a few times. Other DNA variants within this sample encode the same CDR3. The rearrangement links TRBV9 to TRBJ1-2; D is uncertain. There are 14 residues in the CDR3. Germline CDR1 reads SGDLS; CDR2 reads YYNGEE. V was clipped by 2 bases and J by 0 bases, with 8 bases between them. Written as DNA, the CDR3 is TGTGCCAGCAGCGTGGAAGGAGCTAACTATGGCTACACCTTC. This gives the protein CASSVEGANYGYTF.

The chain's CDR3 is CATSDSRQGPSNQPQHF. Written as DNA, the CDR3 is TGTGCCACCAGTGATTCCCGGCAGGGCCCTAGCAATCAGCCCCAGCATTTT. This chain connects TRBV24-1 to TRBJ1-5; the D gene is possibly TRBD1 (5 bases). CDR3 length equals 17 residues. CDR1 is KGHDR and CDR2 is SFDVKD in the germline V gene. Trimming took 2 bases from V and 0 from J, leaving 13 bases between them.

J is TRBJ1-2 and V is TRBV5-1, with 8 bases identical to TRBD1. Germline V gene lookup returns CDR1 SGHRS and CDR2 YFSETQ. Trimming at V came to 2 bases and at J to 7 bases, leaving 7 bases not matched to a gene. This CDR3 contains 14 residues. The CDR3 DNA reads TGCGCCAGCAGCTTCCAGGGGGCGATAGTTGGCTACACCTTC. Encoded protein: CASSFQGAIVGYTF.

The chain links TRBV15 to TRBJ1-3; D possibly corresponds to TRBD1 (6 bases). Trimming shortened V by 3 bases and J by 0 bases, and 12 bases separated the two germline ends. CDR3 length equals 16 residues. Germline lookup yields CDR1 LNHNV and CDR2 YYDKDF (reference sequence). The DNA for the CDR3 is TGTGCCACCAGCAGGGAACAGGGATTCTCTGGAAACACCATATATTTT. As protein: CATSREQGFSGNTIYF.

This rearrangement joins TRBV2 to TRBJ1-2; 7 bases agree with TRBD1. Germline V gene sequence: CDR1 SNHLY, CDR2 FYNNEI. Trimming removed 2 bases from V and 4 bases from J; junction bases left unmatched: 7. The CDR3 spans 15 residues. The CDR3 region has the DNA TGTGCCAGCAGTGAATACCCGGGACAGATCTATGGCTACACCTTC. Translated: CASSEYPGQIYGYTF.

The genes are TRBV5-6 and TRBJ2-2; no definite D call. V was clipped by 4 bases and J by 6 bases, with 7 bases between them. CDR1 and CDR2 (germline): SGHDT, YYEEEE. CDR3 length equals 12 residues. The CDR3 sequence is CASSLLAGELFF. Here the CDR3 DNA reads TGTGCCAGCAGCCTTCTAGCCGGGGAGCTGTTTTTT.

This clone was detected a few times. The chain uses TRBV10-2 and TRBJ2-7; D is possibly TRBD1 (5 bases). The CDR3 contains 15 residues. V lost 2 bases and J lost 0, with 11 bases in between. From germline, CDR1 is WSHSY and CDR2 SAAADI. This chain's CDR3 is CASSEGAVPSYEQYF. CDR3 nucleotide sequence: TGCGCCAGCAGTGAGGGGGCGGTACCCTCCTACGAGCAGTACTTC.

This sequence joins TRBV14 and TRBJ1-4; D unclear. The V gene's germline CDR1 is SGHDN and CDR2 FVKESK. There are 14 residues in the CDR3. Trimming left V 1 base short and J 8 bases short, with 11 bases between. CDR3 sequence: CASSQVTVEEKLFF. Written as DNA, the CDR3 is TGTGCCAGCAGCCAAGTTACAGTAGAAGAAAAACTGTTTTTT.

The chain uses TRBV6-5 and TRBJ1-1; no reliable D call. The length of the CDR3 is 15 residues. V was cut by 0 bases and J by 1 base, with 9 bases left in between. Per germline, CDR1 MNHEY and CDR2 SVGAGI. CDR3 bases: TGTGCCAGCAGTTACTCGGTAACAGCGAACACTGAAGCTTTCTTT. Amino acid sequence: CASSYSVTANTEAFF.

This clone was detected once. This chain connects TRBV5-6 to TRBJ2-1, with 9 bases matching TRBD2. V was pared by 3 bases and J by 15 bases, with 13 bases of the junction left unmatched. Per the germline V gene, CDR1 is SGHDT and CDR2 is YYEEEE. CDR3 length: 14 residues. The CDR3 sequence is CASSSSGGLAFVFF. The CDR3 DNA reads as TGTGCCAGCAGCTCTTCCGGGGGACTAGCATTTGTGTTCTTC.